The clone carrying this TCR beta chain came up once. TCRdb's copy holds only in-frame clones and misses some; the assay was immunoSEQ multiplex PCR. The data contain under 150,000 clones, about 95% of them singletons. Germline V gene data show CDR1 as SEHNR and CDR2 as FQNEAQ (reference sequence). This CDR3 has 13 amino acids. V was clipped by 0 bases and J by 6 bases, with 6 bases between them. The data originate from a study of control samples from healthy donors and cancer patients. The TCR comes from a man aged 30 to 45 in good health. The rearrangement joins TRBV7-9 to TRBJ1-5; the D is unclear. Sequenced sample: blood. CDR3 sequence (DNA): TGTGCCAGCAGCTTAGCCACTGGTCAGCCCCAGCATTTT. Amino acids: CASSLATGQPQHF.